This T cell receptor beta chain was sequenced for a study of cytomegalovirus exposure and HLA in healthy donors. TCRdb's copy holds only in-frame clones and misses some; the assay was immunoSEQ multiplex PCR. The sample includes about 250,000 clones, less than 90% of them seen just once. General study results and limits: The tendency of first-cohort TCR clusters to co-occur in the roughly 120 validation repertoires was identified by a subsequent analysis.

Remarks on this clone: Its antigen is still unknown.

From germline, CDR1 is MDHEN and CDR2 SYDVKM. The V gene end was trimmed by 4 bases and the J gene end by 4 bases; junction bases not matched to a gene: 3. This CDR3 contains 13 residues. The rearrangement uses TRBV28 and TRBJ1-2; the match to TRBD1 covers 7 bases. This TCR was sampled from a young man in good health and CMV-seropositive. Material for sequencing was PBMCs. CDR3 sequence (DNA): TGTGCCAGCAGTTCCTACAGGGGCTATGGCTACACCTTC. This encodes CASSSYRGYGYTF.